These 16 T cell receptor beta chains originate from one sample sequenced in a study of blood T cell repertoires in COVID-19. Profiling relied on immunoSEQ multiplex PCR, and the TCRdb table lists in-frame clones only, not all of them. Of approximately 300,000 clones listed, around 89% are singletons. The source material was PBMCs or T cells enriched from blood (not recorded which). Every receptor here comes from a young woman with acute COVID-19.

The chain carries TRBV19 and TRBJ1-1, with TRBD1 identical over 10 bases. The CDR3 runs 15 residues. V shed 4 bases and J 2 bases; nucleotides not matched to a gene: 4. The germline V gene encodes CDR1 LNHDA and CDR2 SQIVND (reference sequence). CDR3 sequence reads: CASSRRTGGNTEAFF. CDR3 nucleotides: TGTGCCAGTAGTAGACGGACAGGGGGTAACACTGAAGCTTTCTTT. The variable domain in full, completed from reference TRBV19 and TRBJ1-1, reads DGGITQSPKYLFRKEGQNVTLSCEQNLNHDAMYWYRQDPGQGLRLIYYSQIVNDFQKGDIAEGYSVSREKKESFPLTVTSAQKNPTAFYLCASSRRTGGNTEAFFGQGTRLTVV.

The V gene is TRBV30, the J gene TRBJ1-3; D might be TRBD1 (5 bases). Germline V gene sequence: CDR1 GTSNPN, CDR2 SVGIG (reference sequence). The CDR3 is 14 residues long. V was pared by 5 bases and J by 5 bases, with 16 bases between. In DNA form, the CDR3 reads TGTGCCTGGGATGCCGGGGAGGGGAGAAACACCATATATTTT. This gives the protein CAWDAGEGRNTIYF.

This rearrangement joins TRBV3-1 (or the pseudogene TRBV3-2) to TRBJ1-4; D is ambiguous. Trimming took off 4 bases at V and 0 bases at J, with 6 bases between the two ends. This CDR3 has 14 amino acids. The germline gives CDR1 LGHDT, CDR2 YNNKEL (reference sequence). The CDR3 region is CASSPTSTNEKLFF. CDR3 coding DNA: TGTGCCAGCAGCCCAACTTCAACTAATGAAAAACTGTTTTTT.

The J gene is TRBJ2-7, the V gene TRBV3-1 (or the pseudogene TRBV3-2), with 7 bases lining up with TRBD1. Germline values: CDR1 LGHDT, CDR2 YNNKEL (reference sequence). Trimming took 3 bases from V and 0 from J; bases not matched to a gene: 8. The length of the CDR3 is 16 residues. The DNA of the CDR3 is TGTGCCAGCAGCCATAATACGGCAGGGGGCTCCTACGAGCAGTACTTC. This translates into CASSHNTAGGSYEQYF.

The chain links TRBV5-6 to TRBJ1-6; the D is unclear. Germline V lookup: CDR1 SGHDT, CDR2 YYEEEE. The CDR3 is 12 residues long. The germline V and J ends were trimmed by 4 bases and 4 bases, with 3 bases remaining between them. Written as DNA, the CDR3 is TGTGCCAGCAGCCCTTATAATTCACCCCTCCACTTT. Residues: CASSPYNSPLHF.

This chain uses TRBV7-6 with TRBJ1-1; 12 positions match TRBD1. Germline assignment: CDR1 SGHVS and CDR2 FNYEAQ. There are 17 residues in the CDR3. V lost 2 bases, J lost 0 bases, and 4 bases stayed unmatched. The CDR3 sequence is CASSLPGQGAMNTEAFF. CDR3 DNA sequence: TGTGCCAGCAGCTTACCGGGACAGGGGGCAATGAACACTGAAGCTTTCTTT.

CDR3 coding DNA: TGTGCCAGCAGCCCTAGCGGGAACACCGGGGAGCTGTTTTTT. This gives the protein CASSPSGNTGELFF. The genes are TRBV6-4 and TRBJ2-2; 7 nucleotides align to TRBD2. Per germline, CDR1 MRHNA and CDR2 SNTAGT. The CDR3 is 14 amino acids. After removal of 6 bases from V and 1 base from J, the junction contained 2 bases not matched to a gene.

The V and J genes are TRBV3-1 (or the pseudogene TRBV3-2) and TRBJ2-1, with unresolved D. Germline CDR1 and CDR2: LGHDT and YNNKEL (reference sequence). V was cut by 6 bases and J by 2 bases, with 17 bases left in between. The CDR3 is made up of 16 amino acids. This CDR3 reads CASSPLWSSTYNEQFF. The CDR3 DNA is TGTGCCAGCAGTCCCCTGTGGAGCTCCACCTACAATGAGCAGTTCTTC.

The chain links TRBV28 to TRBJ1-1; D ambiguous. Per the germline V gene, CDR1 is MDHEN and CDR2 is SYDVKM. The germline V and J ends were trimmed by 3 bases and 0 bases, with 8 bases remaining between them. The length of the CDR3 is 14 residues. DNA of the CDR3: TGTGCCAGCAGTTTCGACAAGATGAACACTGAAGCTTTCTTT. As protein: CASSFDKMNTEAFF.

CDR3 region: CASSLPRGPGQPQHF. The CDR3 coding sequence is TGTGCCAGCAGTTTACCCAGGGGGCCAGGGCAGCCCCAGCATTTT. The rearrangement uses TRBV28 and TRBJ1-5; TRBD1 matches at 8 bases. In germline, CDR1 is MDHEN, CDR2 SYDVKM. The CDR3 loop spans 15 amino acids. The V gene end was trimmed by 2 bases and the J gene end by 7 bases; junction bases not matched to a gene: 7. Full variable domain (rest looked up from reference TRBV28 and TRBJ1-5): DVKVTQSSRYLVKRTGEKVFLECVQDMDHENMFWYRQDPGLGLRLIYFSYDVKMKEKGDIPEGYSVSREKKERFSLILESASTNQTSMYLCASSLPRGPGQPQHFGDGTRLSIL.

This CDR3 reads CASSIGGAGDNEQFF. The CDR3 nucleotides are TGTGCCAGCAGTATCGGTGGGGCGGGAGACAATGAGCAGTTCTTC. This rearrangement joins TRBV28 to TRBJ2-1, with 7 positions matching TRBD2. Germline V lookup: CDR1 MDHEN, CDR2 SYDVKM. This CDR3 is 15 amino acids long. Trimming cost V 5 bases and J 5 bases; bases outside gene matches: 9. Supplemented by reference TRBV28 and TRBJ2-1, the full variable domain reads DVKVTQSSRYLVKRTGEKVFLECVQDMDHENMFWYRQDPGLGLRLIYFSYDVKMKEKGDIPEGYSVSREKKERFSLILESASTNQTSMYLCASSIGGAGDNEQFFGPGTRLTVL.

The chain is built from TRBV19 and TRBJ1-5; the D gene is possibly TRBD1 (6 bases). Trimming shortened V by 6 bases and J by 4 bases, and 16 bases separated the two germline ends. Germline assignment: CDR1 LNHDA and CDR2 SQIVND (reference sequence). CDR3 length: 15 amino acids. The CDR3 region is CASSTDGGANQPQHF. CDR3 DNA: TGTGCCAGTAGCACCGACGGGGGGGCAAATCAGCCCCAGCATTTT. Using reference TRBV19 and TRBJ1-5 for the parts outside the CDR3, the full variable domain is DGGITQSPKYLFRKEGQNVTLSCEQNLNHDAMYWYRQDPGQGLRLIYYSQIVNDFQKGDIAEGYSVSREKKESFPLTVTSAQKNPTAFYLCASSTDGGANQPQHFGDGTRLSIL.

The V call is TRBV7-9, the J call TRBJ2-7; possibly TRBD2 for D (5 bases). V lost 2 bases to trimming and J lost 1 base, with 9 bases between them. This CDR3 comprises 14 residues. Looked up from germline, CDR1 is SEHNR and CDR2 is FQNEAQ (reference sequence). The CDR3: CASSLRGQSYEQYF. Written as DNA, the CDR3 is TGTGCCAGCAGCTTAAGAGGGCAGTCCTACGAGCAGTACTTC.

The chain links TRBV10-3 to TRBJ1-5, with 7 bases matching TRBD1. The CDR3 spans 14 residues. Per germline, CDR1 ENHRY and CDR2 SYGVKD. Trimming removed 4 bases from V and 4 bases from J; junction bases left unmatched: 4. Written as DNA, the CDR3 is TGTGCCATCAGTGTGGGCAGGGGGAATCAGCCCCAGCATTTT. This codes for CAISVGRGNQPQHF.

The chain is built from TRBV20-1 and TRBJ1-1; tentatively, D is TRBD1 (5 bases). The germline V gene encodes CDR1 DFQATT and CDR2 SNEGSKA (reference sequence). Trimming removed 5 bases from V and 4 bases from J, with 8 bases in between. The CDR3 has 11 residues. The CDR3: CSAPRVTEAFF. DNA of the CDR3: TGCAGTGCTCCCAGGGTCACTGAAGCTTTCTTT.

The CDR3 DNA follows: TGTGCCAGCTCACCGGTGAGGGTCGGGTACAATGAGCAGTTCTTC. This encodes CASSPVRVGYNEQFF. The chain uses TRBV18 and TRBJ2-1; possible D gene TRBD2, 5 bases. The CDR3 is 15 residues long. V was shortened by 3 bases and J by 4 bases, with 13 bases between the two germline ends. CDR1 KGHSH and CDR2 LQKENI come from the germline V gene.